A single TCR beta chain is shown here with its context. Its antigen is currently not known. No clone much larger than this one lies a single base away; base qualities are absent. V drops 11 bases and J drops 0 bases, leaving 14 bases in between. CDR1 MDHEN and CDR2 SYDVKM were looked up in the germline V gene. Including cysteine and phenylalanine, the CDR3 has 14 amino acids. Only CDR3 DNA is held: 42 bases, read in frame from base 1. The entry originates in a study of control samples from healthy donors and cancer patients (dated by TCRdb to between 2020 and 2021). Library preparation was by the immunoSEQ multiplex PCR assay. The immuneACCESS repertoire file appears here via TCRdb, limited to in-frame rearrangements. These files lack a portion of the clones; in checked studies, under half of the deficit traces to unresolved V genes, and the cause of the others is not known. The sample records hundreds of thousands of clones, over 70% of which are singletons. The ten largest clones represent 13% of the sample.

The receptor's source is an older woman with lung cancer. The chain uses TRBV28 and TRBJ1-3; no D segment can be confidently identified. Sequenced material: PBMCs. The DNA reads as follows: TGTGCCGCAAGGACCGCCGGCTCTGGAAACACCATATATTTT. Translated, this gives CAARTAGSGNTIYF. When the CDR3 is completed using the reference TRBV28 and TRBJ1-3 genes on either side, the full variable domain is DVKVTQSSRYLVKRTGEKVFLECVQDMDHENMFWYRQDPGLGLRLIYFSYDVKMKEKGDIPEGYSVSREKKERFSLILESASTNQTSMYLCAARTAGSGNTIYFGEGSWLTVV.